The 13 T cell receptor beta chains in this list originate from one sample, sequenced in a study of OX40 agonist ivuxolimab in advanced cancers. Assay: immunoSEQ multiplex PCR; the TCRdb copy retains only in-frame clones and omits some. The sample records about 83,000 clones, around 86% being singletons. The specimen was CD4+ or CD8+ T cells sorted from blood, collected in a trial of the OX40 agonist ivuxolimab. Receptor source: an adult with an advanced solid tumor such as melanoma, head and neck, liver or kidney cancer.

CDR3 sequence reads: CASSPGSRGADTQYF. For the CDR3, the DNA is TGTGCCAGCAGCCCCGGGAGTAGGGGGGCAGATACGCAGTATTTT. This sequence joins TRBV4-2 and TRBJ2-3, with D perhaps matching TRBD1 or TRBD2 (6 bases each). Trimming cost V 4 bases and J 4 bases, with 15 bases left between them. The CDR3 loop spans 15 amino acids. Germline CDR1 is LGHNA and CDR2 is YNFKEQ.

J is TRBJ2-5 and V is TRBV7-2; D might be TRBD1 or TRBD2, each matching 5 bases. V was cut by 5 bases and J by 2 bases, with 12 bases left in between. The CDR3 sequence is 14 residues long. The germline V gene has CDR1 SGHTA and CDR2 FQGNSA. CDR3 region: CASSPGPTQETQYF. CDR3 nucleotide sequence: TGTGCCAGCAGCCCGGGACCCACACAAGAGACCCAGTACTTC.

The chain joins TRBV28 to TRBJ2-3; 7 nucleotides align to TRBD1. Unmatched junction bases numbered 4, after V lost 6 bases and J lost 4 bases. The CDR3 totals 13 residues. CDR1 and CDR2 (germline): MDHEN, SYDVKM. Here the CDR3 reads CASRTTGPDTQYF. CDR3 coding DNA: TGTGCCAGCAGAACGACAGGGCCAGATACGCAGTATTTT.

The chain combines TRBV6-5 with TRBJ1-4; the D gene is possibly TRBD1 (6 bases). V shed 6 bases and J shed 7 bases, with 12 bases lying between them. The CDR3 covers 13 residues. Germline CDR1 reads MNHEY; CDR2 reads SVGAGI. CDR3 DNA: TGTGCCAGCAGAATACAGGGAGGTGAAAAACTGTTTTTT. Amino acid sequence: CASRIQGGEKLFF.

This rearrangement joins TRBV6-6 to TRBJ2-3; D is uncertain. The CDR3 has 12 amino acids. CDR1 is MNHNY and CDR2 is SVGAGI in the germline V gene (reference sequence). Trimming shortened V by 1 base and J by 5 bases, and 4 bases separated the two germline ends. The CDR3 DNA reads as TGTGCCAGCAGTTACTATGAAGATACGCAGTATTTT. Protein: CASSYYEDTQYF.

The chain recombines TRBV7-9 with TRBJ1-2; 9 nucleotides line up with TRBD1. This CDR3 comprises 14 residues. Germline V gene data show CDR1 as SEHNR and CDR2 as FQNEAQ (reference sequence). The V segment lost 1 base and the J segment 7 bases; nucleotides outside the gene matches: 4. The chain's CDR3 is CASSLGTGVRGYTF. CDR3 sequence (DNA): TGTGCCAGCAGCTTAGGGACAGGGGTCCGTGGCTACACCTTC.

This chain connects TRBV5-6 to TRBJ1-5; D is perhaps TRBD1 (5 bases). Germline V lookup: CDR1 SGHDT, CDR2 YYEEEE. V was pared by 0 bases and J by 0 bases, with 10 bases between. The CDR3 covers 16 residues. CDR3 sequence reads: CASSLAYDSSNQPQHF. DNA for the CDR3: TGTGCCAGCAGCTTGGCCTATGACAGTAGCAATCAGCCCCAGCATTTT.

V usage is TRBV9 and J usage is TRBJ1-6; TRBD1 is a possible D gene (6 bases). The CDR3 runs to 14 residues. Trimming took 0 bases from V and 7 from J, leaving 8 bases between them. Germline assignment: CDR1 SGDLS and CDR2 YYNGEE. The CDR3 region is CASSVGGGNSPLHF. CDR3 coding DNA: TGTGCCAGCAGCGTAGGAGGGGGAAATTCACCCCTCCACTTT.

V and J are TRBV19 and TRBJ1-1; D remains unclear. The CDR3 is made up of 13 amino acids. Germline loops: CDR1 LNHDA, CDR2 SQIVND (reference sequence). Trimming took 3 bases from V and 1 from J, leaving 6 bases between them. Written as DNA, the CDR3 is TGTGCCAGTAGTATGAATTGGAACACTGAAGCTTTCTTT. It codes for CASSMNWNTEAFF.

The chain uses TRBV25-1 and TRBJ2-5; D is possibly TRBD2 (5 bases). Germline loops: CDR1 MGHDK, CDR2 SYGVNS. V was clipped by 6 bases and J by 5 bases, with 10 bases between them. The CDR3 is made up of 12 amino acids. The CDR3 region is CASSSEVETQYF. The CDR3 nucleotides read TGTGCCAGCAGCTCGGAGGTGGAGACCCAGTACTTC.

V is TRBV7-6 and J is TRBJ2-2, with D perhaps being TRBD1 or TRBD2 (5 bases each). This CDR3 contains 15 residues. The germline V and J ends were trimmed by 4 bases and 4 bases, with 13 bases remaining between them. Germline CDR1 reads SGHVS; CDR2 reads FNYEAQ. The CDR3 region is CASSWGAGSTGELFF. Here the CDR3 DNA reads TGTGCCAGCAGCTGGGGCGCAGGGAGCACCGGGGAGCTGTTTTTT.

The chain carries TRBV7-2 and TRBJ2-3; TRBD2 matches at 14 bases. The ends lost 0 bases at V and 8 bases at J; junction bases unmatched: 13. The germline CDR1 and CDR2 sequences are SGHTA and FQGNSA. The CDR3 has 19 amino acids. CDR3 region: CASSLAPGLAGALRSTQYF. Written as DNA, the CDR3 is TGTGCCAGCAGCTTAGCGCCGGGACTAGCGGGGGCGCTGCGGAGTACGCAGTATTTT.

This chain connects TRBV6-5 to TRBJ1-2; no clear D gene. V was cut by 0 bases and J by 0 bases, with 11 bases left in between. Germline CDR1 and CDR2: MNHEY and SVGAGI. This CDR3 has 16 amino acids. CDR3: CASSYSSAIANYGYTF. The CDR3 region has the DNA TGTGCCAGCAGTTACTCCTCTGCGATAGCTAACTATGGCTACACCTTC.